Below are 20 T cell receptor beta chains sequenced from a single sample in a study of cytomegalovirus exposure and HLA in healthy donors. PCR primers comprised 60 Vbeta and 13 Jbeta primers. Libraries were prepared by immunoSEQ multiplex PCR; TCRdb keeps only in-frame clonotypes and omits some of them. Here the sample spans 200,000 to 300,000 clones, 70% to 90% being singletons. Sequenced material: PBMCs. All receptors come from a woman in her thirties or forties in good health and CMV-seropositive.

This chain joins TRBV10-3 and TRBJ1-6, with D possibly TRBD1 on 6 matching bases. The ends were cut back, 4 bases at V and 7 bases at J, with 14 bases in the middle. CDR1 ENHRY and CDR2 SYGVKD come from the germline V gene. The CDR3 runs to 15 residues. In nucleotides, the CDR3 is TGTGCCATCAGTGGGGGCAGGGGAGTAAATTCACCCCTCCACTTT. Its protein product is CAISGGRGVNSPLHF.

Here the CDR3 DNA reads TGTGCCAGCAGCTTAGGGGGTAGCGGGTCGGGACCACAGTACTTC. It encodes CASSLGGSGSGPQYF. This chain links TRBV7-8 with TRBJ2-4; TRBD2 matches at 7 bases. V lost 1 base to trimming and J lost 13 bases; unmatched junction nucleotides: 13. This CDR3 has 15 residues. Germline CDR1 reads SGHVS; CDR2 reads FQNEAQ.

The chain employs TRBV19 and TRBJ2-5; TRBD2 might be the D (5 bases). Germline values: CDR1 LNHDA, CDR2 SQIVND (reference sequence). V was clipped by 3 bases and J by 5 bases, with 13 bases between them. This CDR3 region has 14 residues. The CDR3 spells CASSMSGNTETQYF. The CDR3 nucleotides are TGTGCCAGTAGTATGTCCGGGAATACGGAGACCCAGTACTTC.

With regard to this clone: Other DNA sequences in the sample encode the same CDR3. V gene TRBV7-2 combines with J gene TRBJ2-1; TRBD1 aligns across 9 bases. The CDR3 is made up of 13 amino acids. Losses at the gene ends were 4 bases for V and 7 bases for J; bases not matched to a gene: 2. CDR1 and CDR2 (germline): SGHTA, FQGNSA. The CDR3 nucleotides are TGTGCCAGCAGCTCCGACAGGGGGAATGAGCAGTTCTTC. This translates into CASSSDRGNEQFF. Together with reference TRBV7-2 and TRBJ2-1, the CDR3 gives the full variable domain: GAGVSQSPSNKVTEKGKDVELRCDPISGHTALYWYRQSLGQGLEFLIYFQGNSAPDKSGLPSDRFSAERTGGSVSTLTIQRTQQEDSAVYLCASSSDRGNEQFFGPGTRLTVL.

CDR3 nucleotides: TGTGCCAGCAGCTTAGGGACAGAGTTTGGCTATGGCTACACCTTC. Protein product: CASSLGTEFGYGYTF. The V call is TRBV7-9, the J call TRBJ1-2; D possibly corresponds to TRBD1 (6 bases). Looked up from germline, CDR1 is SEHNR and CDR2 is FQNEAQ (reference sequence). The V end lost 1 base, the J end lost 4 bases, and 13 bases lay between the germline ends. The CDR3 is 15 residues long. The full variable domain, with the rest looked up from reference TRBV7-9 and TRBJ1-2, is DTGVSQNPRHKITKRGQNVTFRCDPISEHNRLYWYRQTLGQGPEFLTYFQNEAQLEKSRLLSDRFSAERPKGSFSTLEIQRTEQGDSAMYLCASSLGTEFGYGYTFGSGTRLTVV.

Worth noting for this clone: The sample holds other DNA sequences that translate to the same CDR3. The chain recombines TRBV5-1 with TRBJ2-7, with TRBD2 identical over 9 bases. The CDR3 spans 14 residues. The ends lost 4 bases at V and 1 base at J; junction bases unmatched: 3. Per the germline V gene, CDR1 is SGHRS and CDR2 is YFSETQ. The CDR3 reads CASSPSGISYEQYF. DNA for the CDR3: TGCGCCAGCAGCCCTAGCGGGATTTCCTACGAGCAGTACTTC.

The V call is TRBV19, the J call TRBJ1-1; D is perhaps TRBD1 (5 bases). The V gene lost 7 bases and the J gene lost 3 bases, with 15 bases spanning the gap. This CDR3 comprises 14 residues. Germline CDR1 and CDR2: LNHDA and SQIVND (reference sequence). CDR3 bases: TGTGCCAGTACCTTGACAGCGGGACACACTGAAGCTTTCTTT. Its protein is CASTLTAGHTEAFF. Full variable domain (rest looked up from reference TRBV19 and TRBJ1-1): DGGITQSPKYLFRKEGQNVTLSCEQNLNHDAMYWYRQDPGQGLRLIYYSQIVNDFQKGDIAEGYSVSREKKESFPLTVTSAQKNPTAFYLCASTLTAGHTEAFFGQGTRLTVV.

The J gene is TRBJ2-5, the V gene TRBV18; no reliable D call. The V gene lost 3 bases and the J gene lost 1 base, with 9 bases spanning the gap. This CDR3 contains 14 residues. The V gene's germline CDR1 is KGHSH and CDR2 LQKENI. In DNA, the CDR3 is TGTGCCAGCTCACCGTTTAGAGGCCAAGAGACCCAGTACTTC. Its translation: CASSPFRGQETQYF.

J is TRBJ1-3 and V is TRBV28; D unclear. This CDR3 contains 14 residues. With 6 bases removed from V and 1 base from J, the gap between germline ends came to 10 bases. The V gene's germline CDR1 is MDHEN and CDR2 SYDVKM. The DNA of the CDR3 is TGTGCCAGCAGCCGGTACGGTTCTGGAAACACCATATATTTT. The encoded protein is CASSRYGSGNTIYF.

The rearrangement joins TRBV19 to TRBJ1-1; TRBD1 matches at 8 bases. Germline V gene sequence: CDR1 LNHDA, CDR2 SQIVND (reference sequence). The CDR3 loop spans 16 amino acids. V shed 10 bases, J shed 10 bases, and the junction held 23 bases outside the gene matches. This CDR3 reads CATLEELRGPNVRAFF. Here the CDR3 DNA reads TGTGCCACCCTAGAGGAACTCAGGGGGCCCAACGTGAGAGCTTTCTTT.

The CDR3 DNA reads as TGTGCCTGGAGTTCCGGACAGGATAATTCACCCCTCCACTTT. Its protein product is CAWSSGQDNSPLHF. The rearrangement joins TRBV30 to TRBJ1-6; 7 bases align to TRBD1. This CDR3 is 14 amino acids long. Per germline, CDR1 GTSNPN and CDR2 SVGIG (reference sequence). V gave up 2 bases and J gave up 5 bases; unmatched junction bases: 3.

The V and J genes are TRBV4-3 and TRBJ2-1; D ambiguous. The length of the CDR3 is 15 residues. Trimming removed 0 bases at V and 6 bases at J, with 12 bases between. Per germline, CDR1 LGHNA and CDR2 YSLEER. The CDR3 sequence: CASSQDWKEINEQFF. CDR3 bases: TGCGCCAGCAGCCAAGACTGGAAGGAGATCAATGAGCAGTTCTTC.

The chain uses TRBV18 and TRBJ1-4, with a tentative D call TRBD1 (5 bases). The length of the CDR3 is 16 residues. The germline V gene encodes CDR1 KGHSH and CDR2 LQKENI. Trimming stripped 0 bases from V and 7 bases from J, with 15 bases between. Written as DNA, the CDR3 is TGTGCCAGCTCACCACCGACAGTGCGTTCCAGTGAAAAACTGTTTTTT. Protein sequence: CASSPPTVRSSEKLFF.

The genes are TRBV29-1 and TRBJ1-1; a weak D match, TRBD1 (5 bases). The germline gives CDR1 SQVTM, CDR2 ANQGSEA. Trimming took off 6 bases at V and 2 bases at J, with 13 bases between the two ends. The CDR3 loop spans 13 amino acids. The CDR3 sequence is CSVEPRENTEAFF. The CDR3 DNA follows: TGCAGCGTCGAGCCCAGGGAAAACACTGAAGCTTTCTTT.

The V gene is TRBV19, the J gene TRBJ2-1; D gene ambiguous. Trimming removed 6 bases at V and 4 bases at J, with 13 bases between. The CDR3 has 14 residues. Germline CDR1 and CDR2: LNHDA and SQIVND (reference sequence). In DNA, the CDR3 is TGTGCCAGTAGCTTTGGCGGAACTTACAATGAGCAGTTCTTC. Its translation is CASSFGGTYNEQFF.

The V and J genes are TRBV11-2 and TRBJ1-1, with D hard to call. The CDR3 extends over 14 amino acids. The germline V and J ends were trimmed by 4 bases and 0 bases, with 9 bases remaining between them. Germline CDR1 is SGHAT and CDR2 is FQNNGV. This CDR3 reads CASSSGRLNTEAFF. CDR3 DNA sequence: TGTGCCAGCAGCTCGGGGAGGCTGAACACTGAAGCTTTCTTT.

The rearrangement joins TRBV19 to TRBJ1-5; TRBD1 is a possible D gene (5 bases). V was pared by 11 bases and J by 5 bases, with 22 bases between. In germline, CDR1 is LNHDA, CDR2 SQIVND (reference sequence). The CDR3 is 15 residues long. In nucleotides, the CDR3 is TGTGCCTCAGGGTCGCGGGGATGGGGGGATCAGCCCCAGCATTTT. It specifies CASGSRGWGDQPQHF.

The chain uses TRBV11-3 and TRBJ2-4; D gene ambiguous. Trimming stripped 1 base from V and 8 bases from J, with 3 bases between. Germline V CDR1 and CDR2: SGHNT, YENEEA. The CDR3 sequence is 11 residues long. The CDR3: CASSLVDIQYF. The CDR3 nucleotides read TGTGCCAGCAGCTTAGTAGACATTCAGTACTTC.

This CDR3 reads CSVEANSLIGFF. The CDR3 bases are TGCAGCGTTGAAGCCAACAGTCTGATAGGTTTCTTT. V and J are TRBV29-1 and TRBJ1-1; D call uncertain. The germline V gene encodes CDR1 SQVTM and CDR2 ANQGSEA. The CDR3 consists of 12 residues. The ends were cut back, 1 base at V and 13 bases at J, with 16 bases in the middle. Complete variable domain (other parts from reference TRBV29-1 and TRBJ1-1): SAVISQKPSRDICQRGTSLTIQCQVDSQVTMMFWYRQQPGQSLTLIATANQGSEATYESGFVIDKFPISRPNLTFSTLTVSNMSPEDSSIYLCSVEANSLIGFFGQGTRLTVV.

V gene TRBV29-1 combines with J gene TRBJ2-1; D is unclear. V lost 5 bases to trimming and J lost 3 bases, with 14 bases between them. This CDR3 region has 14 residues. Germline loops: CDR1 SQVTM, CDR2 ANQGSEA. The CDR3: CSVSNYDYYNEQFF. CDR3 DNA: TGCAGCGTTTCTAACTACGATTACTACAATGAGCAGTTCTTC.